A single sample is the source of the 21 T cell receptor beta chains below, sequenced in a study of cytomegalovirus exposure and HLA in healthy donors. Primers included in the PCR were 60 Vbeta and 13 Jbeta primers. Here immunoSEQ multiplex PCR was the method, and the copy in TCRdb shows in-frame clones only, minus some. The profile covers about 52,000 clones, with approximately 73% appearing a single time and under 3% taken by the ten largest. The sequenced sample was PBMCs. The source is a man aged 18 to 35 in good health and CMV-seronegative.

The chain is built from TRBV28 and TRBJ2-3; maybe TRBD1 (5 bases). Germline V gene lookup returns CDR1 MDHEN and CDR2 SYDVKM. This CDR3 has 15 residues. Trimming left V 4 bases short and J 2 bases short, with 13 bases between. CDR3 in DNA: TGTGCCAGCAGTTCTACGGACACGTTCACAGATACGCAGTATTTT. Protein sequence: CASSSTDTFTDTQYF.

V usage is TRBV6-4 and J usage is TRBJ2-5; D perhaps matches TRBD2 (6 bases). CDR3 length: 15 amino acids. The V and J ends lost 8 bases and 4 bases respectively, with 20 bases between them. Germline loops: CDR1 MRHNA, CDR2 SNTAGT. In DNA, the CDR3 is TGTGCCAGCCATCGAGGGGACTCCGAAGCAGAGACCCAGTACTTC. Protein product: CASHRGDSEAETQYF.

The gene calls are TRBV7-8 and TRBJ2-3; 14 bases align to TRBD2. Trimming at V came to 5 bases and at J to 6 bases, leaving 4 bases not matched to a gene. The germline V gene encodes CDR1 SGHVS and CDR2 FQNEAQ. The CDR3 runs 15 residues. The CDR3 loop is CASSPTSGRGDTQYF. CDR3 coding DNA: TGTGCCAGCAGCCCGACTAGCGGGAGGGGGGATACGCAGTATTTT.

V gene TRBV9 combines with J gene TRBJ2-3; tentatively, D is TRBD2 (5 bases). The CDR3 spans 16 residues. Germline assignment: CDR1 SGDLS and CDR2 YYNGEE. Trimming removed 4 bases from V and 3 bases from J, with 18 bases in between. As DNA, the CDR3 is TGTGCCAGCAGCCGTAAGAGGGAGTGGAGAACAGATACGCAGTATTTT. Residues: CASSRKREWRTDTQYF.

J is TRBJ1-5 and V is TRBV27; 7 bases align to TRBD1. After removal of 3 bases from V and 4 bases from J, the junction contained 0 bases not matched to a gene. Germline CDR1 is MNHEY and CDR2 is SMNVEV (reference sequence). The CDR3 sequence is 13 residues long. CDR3: CASSLGQNQPQHF. The DNA for the CDR3 is TGTGCCAGCAGTTTGGGACAGAATCAGCCCCAGCATTTT.

This clone was seen just once. V is TRBV6-1 and J is TRBJ2-7; D is undetermined. With 4 bases removed from V and 4 bases from J, the gap between germline ends came to 5 bases. Germline V CDR1 and CDR2: MNHNS, SASEGT. The CDR3 extends over 11 amino acids. The CDR3 DNA reads TGTGCCAGCAGTGCACTGTACGAGCAGTACTTC. Its translation is CASSALYEQYF.

The rearrangement uses TRBV29-1 and TRBJ2-7, with D tentatively TRBD1 (5 bases). V dropped 4 bases and J dropped 5 bases, with 12 bases sitting between them. CDR3 length: 12 residues. Germline V CDR1 and CDR2: SQVTM, ANQGSEA. The DNA of the CDR3 is TGCAGCGTTGTAGCACGCAGGGACGAGCAGTACTTC. Protein sequence: CSVVARRDEQYF.

V and J are TRBV29-1 and TRBJ2-3; TRBD1 is a possible D gene (6 bases). Germline CDR1 is SQVTM and CDR2 is ANQGSEA. The ends were cut back, 6 bases at V and 1 base at J, with 11 bases in the middle. This CDR3 has 13 residues. For the CDR3, the DNA is TGCAGCGTACAGGGCCTCCGCACAGATACGCAGTATTTT. The encoded protein is CSVQGLRTDTQYF.

V usage is TRBV18 and J usage is TRBJ2-3, with a tentative D call TRBD1 (5 bases). The CDR3 is 13 amino acids. Trimming took 4 bases from V and 6 from J, leaving 11 bases between them. Germline loops: CDR1 KGHSH, CDR2 LQKENI. This CDR3 reads CASSRHPGDTQYF. In nucleotides, the CDR3 is TGTGCCAGCTCACGACACCCAGGGGATACGCAGTATTTT.

The genes are TRBV2 and TRBJ2-7; no reliable D call. In germline, CDR1 is SNHLY, CDR2 FYNNEI. The CDR3 has 15 residues. The V gene lost 2 bases and the J gene lost 5 bases, with 16 bases spanning the gap. The CDR3 protein is CASSEPVPPVDEQYF. Written as DNA, the CDR3 is TGTGCCAGCAGTGAACCCGTACCCCCAGTCGACGAGCAGTACTTC.

V is TRBV4-2 and J is TRBJ2-7; 11 bases fit TRBD2. This CDR3 comprises 16 residues. Germline-derived CDR1 and CDR2 are LGHNA and YNFKEQ. V was clipped by 0 bases and J by 3 bases; unmatched bases: 4. For the CDR3, the DNA is TGTGCCAGCAGCCAAGATGACACTAGCGGGAGCTACGAGCAGTACTTC. Amino acids: CASSQDDTSGSYEQYF.

This chain uses TRBV4-3 with TRBJ2-7; tentatively, D is TRBD2 (6 bases). V shed 1 base and J shed 4 bases, with 14 bases lying between them. Germline V gives CDR1 LGHNA, CDR2 YSLEER. CDR3 size: 15 residues. CDR3 residues: CASSQGPLANYEQYF. The CDR3 bases are TGCGCCAGCAGCCAAGGGCCACTAGCAAATTACGAGCAGTACTTC.

The chain employs TRBV6-5 and TRBJ2-7; the match to TRBD1 covers 8 bases. Germline CDR1 MNHEY, CDR2 SVGAGI. There are 14 residues in the CDR3. The V segment lost 2 bases and the J segment 0 bases; nucleotides outside the gene matches: 0. The CDR3 spells CASSYTGGSYEQYF. The DNA of the CDR3 is TGTGCCAGCAGTTACACAGGGGGCTCCTACGAGCAGTACTTC.

This chain links TRBV30 with TRBJ2-7; tentatively, D is TRBD2 (7 bases). From germline, CDR1 is GTSNPN and CDR2 SVGIG (reference sequence). Between the trimmed V and J ends, which lost 2 bases and 0 bases, there was a span of 11 bases. CDR3 length: 14 residues. CDR3 amino acids: CAWSKGGSSYEQYF. The CDR3, as DNA: TGTGCCTGGAGTAAGGGGGGGAGCTCCTACGAGCAGTACTTC.

The table lists this clone with a few counts. The chain uses TRBV28 and TRBJ1-1, with D possibly TRBD1 on 6 matching bases. V was shortened by 1 base and J by 7 bases, with 10 bases between the two germline ends. CDR3 size: 13 residues. Germline V gives CDR1 MDHEN, CDR2 SYDVKM. The CDR3: CASSLSGALEAFF. CDR3 in DNA: TGTGCCAGCAGTTTATCAGGGGCGCTTGAAGCTTTCTTT.

The J gene is TRBJ1-1, the V gene TRBV19; D uncertain. The germline V and J ends were trimmed by 4 bases and 0 bases, with 9 bases remaining between them. Looked up from germline, CDR1 is LNHDA and CDR2 is SQIVND (reference sequence). The CDR3 is made up of 14 amino acids. Here the CDR3 DNA reads TGTGCCAGTAGTAAGGCAGGATTGAACACTGAAGCTTTCTTT. This codes for CASSKAGLNTEAFF. Complete variable domain (other parts from reference TRBV19 and TRBJ1-1): DGGITQSPKYLFRKEGQNVTLSCEQNLNHDAMYWYRQDPGQGLRLIYYSQIVNDFQKGDIAEGYSVSREKKESFPLTVTSAQKNPTAFYLCASSKAGLNTEAFFGQGTRLTVV.

The chain uses TRBV9 and TRBJ1-1; TRBD1 matches at 8 bases. The CDR3 is 15 amino acids. Germline assignment: CDR1 SGDLS and CDR2 YYNGEE. With 4 bases clipped from V and 1 base from J, the junction kept 6 bases outside the gene matches. For the CDR3, the DNA is TGTGCCAGCAGCCTAAGGGGGACAGGGAACACTGAAGCTTTCTTT. It translates to CASSLRGTGNTEAFF.

The rearrangement links TRBV9 to TRBJ1-1; tentative D call: TRBD1 (6 bases). Trimming cost V 0 bases and J 1 base, with 10 bases left between them. The CDR3 is made up of 15 amino acids. Germline V CDR1 and CDR2: SGDLS, YYNGEE. CDR3 sequence reads: CASSVAGVGNTEAFF. The CDR3 nucleotides are TGTGCCAGCAGCGTAGCAGGGGTTGGGAACACTGAAGCTTTCTTT.

This clone was seen only a few times. The chain recombines TRBV4-3 with TRBJ1-6; possible D gene TRBD1, 5 bases. From germline, CDR1 is LGHNA and CDR2 YSLEER. V dropped 4 bases and J dropped 10 bases, with 14 bases sitting between them. This CDR3 spans 14 amino acids. This CDR3 is CASSPQEKDSPLHF. The CDR3 DNA sequence: TGCGCCAGCAGCCCACAGGAAAAGGACTCACCCCTCCACTTT.

V is TRBV7-8 and J is TRBJ1-1, with D hard to call. Trimming shortened V by 0 bases and J by 0 bases, and 11 bases separated the two germline ends. This CDR3 is built from 16 residues. Germline V gene lookup returns CDR1 SGHVS and CDR2 FQNEAQ. Written as DNA, the CDR3 is TGTGCCAGCAGCTTAGCGTTGGGAGAGATGAACACTGAAGCTTTCTTT. It is translated as CASSLALGEMNTEAFF.

This clone appeared a few times. CDR3 region: CASSLAPGGRGYTF. For the CDR3, the DNA is TGTGCCAGCAGCTTGGCCCCAGGGGGACGCGGCTACACCTTC. V gene TRBV5-6 combines with J gene TRBJ1-2, with 7 bases aligning to TRBD1. The CDR3 spans 14 residues. The V segment lost 0 bases and the J segment 8 bases; nucleotides outside the gene matches: 7. Germline CDR1 SGHDT, CDR2 YYEEEE.